The 22 T cell receptor beta chains below were found in one sample sequenced in a study of cytomegalovirus exposure and HLA in healthy donors. Primers: 60 Vbeta forward and 13 Jbeta reverse. The table came from immunoSEQ multiplex PCR; TCRdb's copy has only in-frame clones and leaves some out. The table has 99,000 or so clones, around 84% seen once; the top ten hold approximately 1.3%. The sequencing input was PBMCs. These receptors all come from a man under 40 in good health and CMV-seronegative.

This clone was observed a handful of times. The genes are TRBV18 and TRBJ1-1; 10 bases agree with TRBD1. Looked up from germline, CDR1 is KGHSH and CDR2 is LQKENI. The CDR3 runs to 14 residues. V was pared by 6 bases and J by 1 base, with 2 bases of the junction left unmatched. CDR3 amino acids: CASSGQGTNTEAFF. DNA for the CDR3: TGTGCCAGCTCGGGACAGGGGACGAACACTGAAGCTTTCTTT.

The gene calls are TRBV19 and TRBJ1-5; possibly TRBD1 for D (5 bases). Trimming stripped 5 bases from V and 0 bases from J, with 11 bases between. This CDR3 region has 15 residues. The germline CDR1 and CDR2 sequences are LNHDA and SQIVND (reference sequence). The CDR3 DNA reads as TGTGCCAGTAGTGTACAGGTGTATAGCAATCAGCCCCAGCATTTT. Protein: CASSVQVYSNQPQHF.

The count of this clone is one. The chain joins TRBV9 to TRBJ2-1; 8 bases are shared with TRBD2. V shed 3 bases and J 9 bases; nucleotides not matched to a gene: 2. The CDR3 totals 12 residues. In germline, CDR1 is SGDLS, CDR2 YYNGEE. CDR3 coding DNA: TGTGCCAGCAGCGCACGGGAGGGTGAGCAGTTCTTC. As protein: CASSAREGEQFF.

The chain employs TRBV30 and TRBJ2-1; no clear D gene. The CDR3 is 13 amino acids. The V and J ends lost 0 bases and 8 bases respectively, with 11 bases between them. The germline CDR1 and CDR2 sequences are GTSNPN and SVGIG (reference sequence). CDR3 sequence (DNA): TGTGCCTGGAGTGTACGGTCTTACGATGAGCAGTTCTTC. It codes for CAWSVRSYDEQFF.

The chain recombines TRBV11-2 with TRBJ2-3; D perhaps matches TRBD2 (7 bases). Germline V gives CDR1 SGHAT, CDR2 FQNNGV. The CDR3 length is 16 residues. Trimming shortened V by 3 bases and J by 0 bases, and 13 bases separated the two germline ends. In nucleotides, the CDR3 is TGTGCCAGCAGCTTTCGAGGGGGGGTGAGCACAGATACGCAGTATTTT. Residues: CASSFRGGVSTDTQYF.

The sample holds a few counts of this clone. J is TRBJ2-7 and V is TRBV11-2; TRBD1 matches at 8 bases. The CDR3 loop spans 14 amino acids. V was clipped by 2 bases and J by 7 bases; unmatched bases: 7. The germline gives CDR1 SGHAT, CDR2 FQNNGV. CDR3: CASSLRQGPGEQYF. CDR3 bases: TGTGCCAGCAGCTTAAGACAGGGGCCGGGTGAGCAGTACTTC.

The V call is TRBV2, the J call TRBJ1-4; maybe TRBD1 (5 bases). Germline lookup yields CDR1 SNHLY and CDR2 FYNNEI. The germline V and J ends were trimmed by 8 bases and 5 bases, with 18 bases remaining between them. The CDR3 has 15 residues. CDR3 DNA sequence: TGTGCCAGCGGTCGCGGGACCGGCTTAAATGAAAAACTGTTTTTT. Translated: CASGRGTGLNEKLFF. Full variable domain (missing parts from reference TRBV2 and TRBJ1-4): EPEVTQTPSHQVTQMGQEVILRCVPISNHLYFYWYRQILGQKVEFLVSFYNNEISEKSEIFDDQFSVERPDGSNFTLKIRSTKLEDSAMYFCASGRGTGLNEKLFFGSGTQLSVL.

The chain carries TRBV7-7 and TRBJ2-5; D is possibly TRBD2 (7 bases). The ends were cut back, 5 bases at V and 5 bases at J, with 15 bases in the middle. This CDR3 is 14 amino acids long. Looked up from germline, CDR1 is SSHAT and CDR2 is FNYEAQ (reference sequence). CDR3 amino acids: CASSQGGGWETQYF. In DNA form, the CDR3 reads TGTGCCAGCAGCCAGGGCGGGGGCTGGGAGACCCAGTACTTC.

The chain is built from TRBV7-9 and TRBJ1-2, with 9 bases aligning to TRBD1. V was clipped by 4 bases and J by 8 bases; unmatched bases: 5. Germline CDR1 and CDR2: SEHNR and FQNEAQ (reference sequence). The CDR3 extends over 13 amino acids. CDR3 sequence reads: CASSSQGARGYTF. The CDR3 region has the DNA TGTGCCAGCAGCTCACAGGGGGCCAGGGGCTACACCTTC.

The chain carries TRBV7-2 and TRBJ1-2; 7 bases map to TRBD1. The CDR3 covers 13 residues. The V gene end was trimmed by 5 bases and the J gene end by 7 bases; junction bases not matched to a gene: 7. Per the germline V gene, CDR1 is SGHTA and CDR2 is FQGNSA. The CDR3 reads CASSIQGESGYTF. CDR3 DNA: TGTGCCAGCAGCATCCAGGGGGAGTCTGGCTACACCTTC.

Judged by abundance, this clone is medium-sized. V usage is TRBV4-1 and J usage is TRBJ2-7, with D possibly being TRBD2 (6 bases). Trimming took 4 bases from V and 6 from J, leaving 16 bases between them. This CDR3 is 14 amino acids long. Germline V CDR1 and CDR2: MGHRA, YSYEKL. The CDR3 DNA is TGCGCCAGCAGCCCGGGACTTGCCCGTGGCGAGCAGTACTTC. This codes for CASSPGLARGEQYF.

V usage is TRBV13 and J usage is TRBJ2-7; TRBD1 is a possible D gene (5 bases). CDR3 length: 13 amino acids. The V gene lost 7 bases and the J gene lost 2 bases, with 12 bases spanning the gap. CDR1 is PRHDT and CDR2 is FYEKMQ in the germline V gene (reference sequence). CDR3 sequence: CASMGRRTYEQYF. CDR3 DNA: TGTGCCAGCATGGGGCGAAGAACCTACGAGCAGTACTTC.

There are a few counts of this clone. The chain is built from TRBV7-2 and TRBJ2-1; 7 nucleotides align to TRBD1. The germline CDR1 and CDR2 sequences are SGHTA and FQGNSA. The CDR3 is 13 amino acids. V dropped 3 bases and J dropped 9; count of bases not matched to a gene: 5. CDR3 nucleotides: TGTGCCAGCAGCTTTGGACAGGCAGGTGAGCAGTTCTTC. It is translated as CASSFGQAGEQFF.

The chain couples TRBV5-1 to TRBJ2-3, with 11 bases fitting TRBD1. The J segment lost 5 bases and the V segment lost 4 bases, leaving 3 bases of the junction unmatched. CDR1 is SGHRS, CDR2 YFSETQ, per germline. The CDR3 loop spans 14 amino acids. CDR3 DNA sequence: TGCGCCAGCAGCCTGGGACAGGGGGAAGATACGCAGTATTTT. Its protein product is CASSLGQGEDTQYF.

The gene calls are TRBV5-8 and TRBJ1-1; D is unresolved. The germline V gene has CDR1 SGHTS and CDR2 YDEGEE. The CDR3 has 13 amino acids. V was pared by 2 bases and J by 4 bases, with 9 bases between. CDR3 protein: CASSLRFSTEAFF. The DNA of the CDR3 is TGTGCCAGCAGCTTAAGATTTAGCACTGAAGCTTTCTTT. The variable domain in full, with the rest retrieved from reference TRBV5-8 and TRBJ1-1, is EAGVTQSPTHLIKTRGQQATLRCSPISGHTSVYWYQQALGLGLQFLLWYDEGEERNRGNFPPRFSGRQFPNYSSELNVNALELEDSALYLCASSLRFSTEAFFGQGTRLTVV.

This rearrangement joins TRBV28 to TRBJ2-7; tentatively, D is TRBD2 (5 bases). Between the trimmed V and J ends, which lost 2 bases and 6 bases, there was a span of 5 bases. CDR3 length: 11 amino acids. Germline loops: CDR1 MDHEN, CDR2 SYDVKM. CDR3 sequence (DNA): TGTGCCAGCAGTTTAGAGGGCGAGCAGTACTTC. Amino acid sequence: CASSLEGEQYF.

The CDR3 loop is CASSGGPSSYNSPLHF. Written as DNA, the CDR3 is TGTGCCAGCAGCGGAGGACCGAGCTCCTATAATTCACCCCTCCACTTT. The chain uses TRBV5-6 and TRBJ1-6; the D is unclear. Trimming removed 4 bases from V and 0 bases from J, with 11 bases in between. The germline V gene encodes CDR1 SGHDT and CDR2 YYEEEE. This CDR3 contains 16 residues.

This chain connects TRBV9 to TRBJ2-5; 8 nucleotides line up with TRBD1. Germline CDR1 SGDLS, CDR2 YYNGEE. The CDR3 has 11 amino acids. V dropped 8 bases and J dropped 5; count of bases not matched to a gene: 2. The chain's CDR3 is CASGQGETQYF. CDR3 bases: TGTGCCAGTGGACAGGGTGAGACCCAGTACTTC.

V is TRBV15 and J is TRBJ2-3; 9 bases are a match to TRBD2. CDR1 is LNHNV, CDR2 YYDKDF, per germline (reference sequence). The CDR3 runs 17 residues. Germline trimming cut 2 bases from V and 5 bases from J; bases unmatched to any gene: 11. The CDR3 DNA reads TGTGCCACCAGCAGAAAGTCCAATAGCGGGGGAATAGATACGCAGTATTTT. Translation: CATSRKSNSGGIDTQYF.

This sequence joins TRBV4-3 and TRBJ2-7, with D maybe TRBD1 (6 bases). The CDR3 has 17 amino acids. Germline V gene data show CDR1 as LGHNA and CDR2 as YSLEER. V gave up 0 bases and J gave up 2 bases, with 17 bases separating them. In DNA, the CDR3 is TGCGCCAGCAGCCAAGAGACAGGCAGATCAATCCCCTACGAGCAGTACTTC. Amino acids: CASSQETGRSIPYEQYF.

The chain combines TRBV2 with TRBJ2-2, with 11 bases fitting TRBD1. The CDR3 extends over 14 amino acids. Germline lookup yields CDR1 SNHLY and CDR2 FYNNEI. Trimming at V came to 10 bases and at J to 7 bases, leaving 8 bases not matched to a gene. This chain's CDR3 is CATRGQGAGGELFF. The DNA for the CDR3 is TGTGCCACCAGAGGACAGGGGGCTGGCGGGGAGCTGTTTTTT.

This clone showed up just a few times. The rearrangement uses TRBV7-2 and TRBJ1-2, with 7 bases that match TRBD1. Germline lookup yields CDR1 SGHTA and CDR2 FQGNSA. J was trimmed by 4 bases and V by 5 bases; bases with no gene match: 10. This CDR3 is 15 amino acids long. CDR3 DNA: TGTGCCAGCAGCACAACCCCGCCAGGGGGCTATGGCTACACCTTC. This translates into CASSTTPPGGYGYTF.